This T cell receptor (beta chain) is from a study of blood T cell repertoires in COVID-19. Germline-derived CDR1 and CDR2 are MNHEY and SVGAGI. The V end was cut by 7 bases, the J end by 1 base, with 7 bases between. The CDR3 is 12 residues long. Produced via immunoSEQ multiplex PCR; TCRdb's table is partial and in-frame only. The data hold 250,000 to 400,000 clones, with under 90% observed a single time. Specimen: peripheral blood. The receptor was derived from a woman between 25 and 40 years old with COVID-19, enrolled during active disease. The rearrangement joins TRBV6-5 to TRBJ1-1; perhaps TRBD1 as D (5 bases). The CDR3 protein is CASNRGNTEAFF. CDR3 nucleotides: TGTGCCAGCAATAGGGGGAACACTGAAGCTTTCTTT.